This T cell receptor beta chain is drawn from a study of blood T cells in healthy people across ages. Whole-study results and caveats: Expanded clonotype changes were possibly confounded by unknown donor CMV status.

This clonotype has more than one count but fewer than ten. Its antigen is as yet unknown. A J-beta primer mix and a sample-barcoded 5' primer were used in a second PCR of about 7 to 12 cycles. A single record per CDR3 protein comes from TCRdb applying MiXCR to the 5' RACE reads. The sample holds about 560,000 distinct CDR3 sequences; over 25% are singletons and the top ten take 3% to 4%. The CDR3 is 15 residues long. Per the germline V gene, CDR1 is MNHEY and CDR2 is SMNVEV (reference sequence). V lost 3 bases, J lost 1 base, and 10 bases lay in between. These data were also reused for a study on T cells of mothers and their children. That work states: Maternal samples each gave over 8.5 million TCR beta CDR3 reads, and child samples approximately 3 million each.

This TCR was recovered from a boy aged 2 to 10 in good health. V is TRBV27 and J is TRBJ2-4; D assignment may be TRBD1 or TRBD2 (6 bases each). Material for sequencing was blood. The CDR3 protein is CASSFRRGAKNIQYF. As DNA, the CDR3 is TGTGCCAGCAGTTTCCGGAGGGGGGCCAAAAACATTCAGTACTTC.